Presented here are 23 T cell receptor beta chains from one specimen sequenced in a study of cytomegalovirus exposure and HLA in healthy donors. Primers: 60 Vbeta forward and 13 Jbeta reverse. Repertoires were generated with immunoSEQ multiplex PCR, while TCRdb's copy carries only in-frame clones and drops some. Altogether 90,000 to 130,000 clones are present, about 80% being singletons, with the ten largest covering just under 3%. Specimen: PBMCs. These receptors were taken from a woman aged 60-75 years in good health and CMV-seropositive.

The chain combines TRBV9 with TRBJ1-2, with D uncertain. CDR1 is SGDLS, CDR2 YYNGEE, per germline. The V end was cut by 0 bases, the J end by 3 bases, with 12 bases between. The CDR3 covers 15 residues. Here the CDR3 DNA reads TGTGCCAGCAGCGTAGCTGTAAGCCGGGACTATGGCTACACCTTC. It codes for CASSVAVSRDYGYTF.

This clone was observed a single time. The chain has TRBV15 and TRBJ2-5; possible D gene TRBD2, 5 bases. V gave up 1 base and J gave up 5 bases, with 14 bases separating them. The CDR3 runs 15 residues. The germline V gene encodes CDR1 LNHNV and CDR2 YYDKDF (reference sequence). The CDR3 region has the DNA TGTGCCACCAGCAGAGGTAATCCGGGGAAGGAGACCCAGTACTTC. It translates to CATSRGNPGKETQYF.

The chain carries TRBV9 and TRBJ1-1, with 8 bases that match TRBD1. Germline CDR1 is SGDLS and CDR2 is YYNGEE. The CDR3 is 16 residues long. V shed 5 bases and J 1 base; nucleotides not matched to a gene: 10. CDR3 protein: CASSQGARSENTEAFF. CDR3 nucleotides: TGTGCCAGCAGTCAGGGGGCGCGATCGGAGAACACTGAAGCTTTCTTT. Together with reference TRBV9 and TRBJ1-1, the CDR3 gives the full variable domain: DSGVTQTPKHLITATGQRVTLRCSPRSGDLSVYWYQQSLDQGLQFLIQYYNGEERAKGNILERFSAQQFPDLHSELNLSSLELGDSALYFCASSQGARSENTEAFFGQGTRLTVV.

The chain has TRBV7-9 and TRBJ2-7, with D unresolved. The CDR3 loop spans 15 amino acids. Trimming cost V 1 base and J 2 bases, with 12 bases left between them. CDR1 and CDR2 from the germline V gene are SEHNR and FQNEAQ (reference sequence). The CDR3 nucleotides are TGTGCCAGCAGCTTAGTAGCTGGAGCCCCCTACGAGCAGTACTTC. This codes for CASSLVAGAPYEQYF.

V and J are TRBV5-1 and TRBJ2-3; 12 bases fit TRBD2. CDR1 SGHRS and CDR2 YFSETQ come from the germline V gene. J lost 4 bases, V lost 1 base, and 13 bases had no gene match. The CDR3 is 19 residues long. The CDR3 loop is CASSLQTGLAGWGADTQYF. As DNA, the CDR3 is TGCGCCAGCAGCTTGCAGACGGGACTAGCGGGTTGGGGAGCAGATACGCAGTATTTT. Combining the CDR3 with reference TRBV5-1 and TRBJ2-3 gives the whole variable domain KAGVTQTPRYLIKTRGQQVTLSCSPISGHRSVSWYQQTPGQGLQFLFEYFSETQRNKGNFPGRFSGRQFSNSRSEMNVSTLELGDSALYLCASSLQTGLAGWGADTQYFGPGTRLTVL.

In this sample, this clone turned up a few times. The chain has TRBV2 and TRBJ2-1; D is perhaps TRBD1 (6 bases). Per germline, CDR1 SNHLY and CDR2 FYNNEI. V lost 3 bases, J lost 6 bases, and 18 bases lay in between. The CDR3 runs to 16 residues. In nucleotides, the CDR3 is TGTGCCAGCAGTGACCCCGGCGGGCAGGGGTCCAATGAGCAGTTCTTC. This translates into CASSDPGGQGSNEQFF.

The chain employs TRBV6-5 and TRBJ2-3; no reliable D call. Trimming took off 2 bases at V and 2 bases at J, with 11 bases between the two ends. CDR3 length equals 15 residues. Germline lookup yields CDR1 MNHEY and CDR2 SVGAGI. The CDR3 is CASSYRSSHTDTQYF. The CDR3 DNA reads as TGTGCCAGCAGTTACCGGAGCAGCCACACAGATACGCAGTATTTT.

This clone was observed a few times. V and J are TRBV13 and TRBJ2-1, with 9 bases aligning to TRBD2. The V and J ends lost 0 bases and 2 bases, in that order; junction bases with no gene match: 8. The V gene's germline CDR1 is PRHDT and CDR2 FYEKMQ (reference sequence). The CDR3 is 18 residues long. DNA for the CDR3: TGTGCCAGCAGCTTAGGGGGACTAGCCCTTTTAGCCTACAATGAGCAGTTCTTC. Its translation: CASSLGGLALLAYNEQFF.

This chain links TRBV6-5 with TRBJ2-7; TRBD2 aligns across 7 bases. The CDR3 length is 16 residues. CDR1 MNHEY and CDR2 SVGAGI come from the germline V gene. The V and J ends lost 2 bases and 5 bases, in that order; junction bases with no gene match: 12. Written as DNA, the CDR3 is TGTGCCAGCAGTTACCCCGAAGCGGGACCTCGAGACGAGCAGTACTTC. Translated, it gives CASSYPEAGPRDEQYF.

Remarks on this clone: One end of the junction is discordant with germline, which a read error may explain. The CDR3 sequence: CSSNSKYEQYF. DNA of the CDR3: TGTTCCAGCAACTCTAAGTACGAGCAGTACTTC. This chain connects TRBV7-9 to TRBJ2-7; D gene ambiguous. The CDR3 runs 11 residues. The germline V gene has CDR1 SEHNR and CDR2 FQNEAQ (reference sequence).

The V and J genes are TRBV5-1 and TRBJ1-5; D is perhaps TRBD1 (6 bases). The germline CDR1 and CDR2 sequences are SGHRS and YFSETQ. The V and J ends lost 0 bases and 2 bases respectively, with 6 bases between them. The CDR3 is made up of 14 amino acids. The CDR3 nucleotides are TGCGCCAGCAGCTTGGCAGGGGGCAATCAGCCCCAGCATTTT. Amino acid sequence: CASSLAGGNQPQHF.

This chain links TRBV5-1 with TRBJ2-7, with TRBD1 matching over 9 bases. This CDR3 spans 13 amino acids. Looked up from germline, CDR1 is SGHRS and CDR2 is YFSETQ. J was trimmed by 3 bases and V by 4 bases; bases with no gene match: 2. As DNA, the CDR3 is TGCGCCAGCAGCACGGGACAGGGCTACGAGCAGTACTTC. This codes for CASSTGQGYEQYF.

The chain combines TRBV27 with TRBJ1-1; 11 bases fit TRBD1. The CDR3 contains 18 residues. V lost 5 bases, J lost 3 bases, and 14 bases stayed unmatched. The germline CDR1 and CDR2 sequences are MNHEY and SMNVEV (reference sequence). The CDR3 DNA follows: TGTGCCAGCAGTCTTTTGGGGGGACAGGGGGTTGGGTACACTGAAGCTTTCTTT. This translates into CASSLLGGQGVGYTEAFF.

V and J are TRBV6-5 and TRBJ2-3; possibly TRBD2 for D (6 bases). The CDR3 sequence is 14 residues long. CDR1 is MNHEY and CDR2 is SVGAGI in the germline V gene. V lost 6 bases to trimming and J lost 1 base, with 11 bases between them. DNA for the CDR3: TGTGCCAGCAGCCTTAGACTAGGCACAGATACGCAGTATTTT. Translating gives CASSLRLGTDTQYF.

The chain has TRBV11-1 and TRBJ2-5; D may be TRBD1 (5 bases). This CDR3 is 15 amino acids long. Per germline, CDR1 SGHAT and CDR2 FQDESV (reference sequence). V was trimmed by 5 bases and J by 4 bases, leaving 17 bases between them. The CDR3 DNA is TGTGCCAGCAGCAAGACAGCCCTCATGGGAGAGACCCAGTACTTC. It translates to CASSKTALMGETQYF.

The CDR3 reads CASSLSIEHYGYTF. DNA of the CDR3: TGTGCCAGCAGCTTATCAATCGAGCACTATGGCTACACCTTC. This sequence joins TRBV11-1 and TRBJ1-2; unclear D gene. Deletions cut 2 bases from V and 3 bases from J, with 10 bases between. The germline V gene encodes CDR1 SGHAT and CDR2 FQDESV (reference sequence). The CDR3 extends over 14 amino acids.

This clone appeared a single time. This chain links TRBV4-1 with TRBJ2-7, with TRBD2 identical over 7 bases. This CDR3 is built from 18 residues. The V and J ends lost 4 bases and 3 bases, in that order; junction bases with no gene match: 18. Germline CDR1 MGHRA, CDR2 YSYEKL. The DNA of the CDR3 is TGCGCCAGCAGCCGGCTGGCTAACCGGGACGGGGGGTTCTACGAGCAGTACTTC. This encodes CASSRLANRDGGFYEQYF.

This clone was detected ten times or more. This sequence joins TRBV6-5 and TRBJ2-3; maybe TRBD1 (5 bases). Germline V lookup: CDR1 MNHEY, CDR2 SVGAGI. V was clipped by 2 bases and J by 2 bases, with 11 bases between them. The CDR3 spans 15 residues. CDR3 protein: CASSYQGRFTDTQYF. The CDR3 coding sequence is TGTGCCAGCAGTTACCAGGGAAGGTTCACAGATACGCAGTATTTT.

In this sample, this clone turned up a few times. This chain uses TRBV7-2 with TRBJ2-7; 10 bases align to TRBD2. Per germline, CDR1 SGHTA and CDR2 FQGNSA. V lost 5 bases, J lost 5 bases, and 9 bases stayed unmatched. This CDR3 region has 15 residues. The CDR3 sequence: CASSPSSGSRNEQYF. As DNA, the CDR3 is TGTGCCAGCAGCCCCTCTAGCGGGAGTAGGAACGAGCAGTACTTC.

This chain's CDR3 is CASSLSGGTGFGYEQYF. The CDR3 coding sequence is TGTGCCAGCAGTTTATCAGGCGGGACAGGGTTTGGCTACGAGCAGTACTTC. The chain is built from TRBV27 and TRBJ2-7, with TRBD1 matching over 9 bases. CDR3 size: 17 residues. Germline loops: CDR1 MNHEY, CDR2 SMNVEV (reference sequence). The ends lost 0 bases at V and 3 bases at J; junction bases unmatched: 9.

This chain connects TRBV7-9 to TRBJ1-5, with 7 bases fitting TRBD1. The CDR3 is made up of 13 amino acids. From germline, CDR1 is SEHNR and CDR2 FQNEAQ (reference sequence). With 3 bases clipped from V and 7 bases from J, the junction kept 3 bases outside the gene matches. The DNA of the CDR3 is TGTGCCAGCAGCTTCGACAGGGCCCAGCCCCAGCATTTT. The encoded protein is CASSFDRAQPQHF.

The sample holds one count of this clone. This chain connects TRBV9 to TRBJ2-1; TRBD2 agrees at 11 bases. Unmatched junction bases numbered 12, after V lost 4 bases and J lost 6 bases. The length of the CDR3 is 17 residues. Germline CDR1 reads SGDLS; CDR2 reads YYNGEE. The CDR3 DNA follows: TGTGCCAGCAGCCCACATGTTTTAGCGGGAGGGATCAATGAGCAGTTCTTC. Translated, it gives CASSPHVLAGGINEQFF. Looking up the rest from reference TRBV9 and TRBJ2-1 gives the full variable domain: DSGVTQTPKHLITATGQRVTLRCSPRSGDLSVYWYQQSLDQGLQFLIQYYNGEERAKGNILERFSAQQFPDLHSELNLSSLELGDSALYFCASSPHVLAGGINEQFFGPGTRLTVL.

The gene calls are TRBV6-5 and TRBJ2-5; the D gene is possibly TRBD2 (6 bases). V lost 3 bases and J lost 4, with 12 bases in between. From germline, CDR1 is MNHEY and CDR2 SVGAGI. The CDR3 loop spans 14 amino acids. The CDR3 loop is CASSYRGFGETQYF. The DNA for the CDR3 is TGTGCCAGCAGTTATCGGGGGTTCGGAGAGACCCAGTACTTC.